This TCR beta chain was recorded in a study of T cell responses to AZD1222 COVID-19 vaccine. This CDR3 has 15 amino acids. V was shortened by 0 bases and J by 2 bases, with 9 bases between the two germline ends. Germline CDR1 and CDR2: SGDLS and YYNGEE. Some clones are missing from TCRdb's copy, which holds only in-frame ones; the method was immunoSEQ multiplex PCR. The profile covers some 80,000 clones, with roughly 87% appearing a single time and roughly 5% taken by the ten largest. The V gene is TRBV9, the J gene TRBJ2-1; D unresolved. This TCR was recovered from an adult in good health. Sequenced material: peripheral blood, taken on day 0 of MenACWY control vaccination. The CDR3 reads CASSVAWNPYNEQFF. Written as DNA, the CDR3 is TGTGCCAGCAGCGTAGCATGGAACCCCTACAATGAGCAGTTCTTC.